This T cell receptor beta chain is drawn from a study of cytomegalovirus exposure and HLA in healthy donors. The PCR had 60 Vbeta and 13 Jbeta primers. Sequencing was performed with immunoSEQ multiplex PCR; in TCRdb, only in-frame clones are kept and a portion is missing. This table has about 200,000 clones, approximately 82% appearing once. The CDR3 runs 16 residues. Germline V gives CDR1 GTSNPN, CDR2 SVGIG (reference sequence). V trimming: 5 bases; J trimming: 2 bases; junction bases outside the gene matches: 11. This sequence was found in a man between 18 and 29 years old in good health and CMV-seronegative. The sample comprised PBMCs. The J gene is TRBJ1-5, the V gene TRBV30; 8 nucleotides align to TRBD1. DNA of the CDR3: TGTGCCTGGTCTGGGGACAGGCCAACGCGCAATCAGCCCCAGCATTTT. Its translation is CAWSGDRPTRNQPQHF.